Reported below is one TCR beta chain. Looked up from germline, CDR1 is KGHSH and CDR2 is LQKENI. V shed 3 bases and J shed 1 base, with 12 bases lying between them. The CDR3 has 15 amino acids. The data derive from a study of control samples from healthy donors and cancer patients. Assay: immunoSEQ multiplex PCR; the TCRdb copy retains only in-frame clones and omits some. Of around 170,000 clones listed, roughly 90% were seen once; the top ten hold 1.4%. This receptor was obtained from a woman aged 45-59 years in good health. What was sequenced was blood. J is TRBJ2-5 and V is TRBV18, with D hard to call. CDR3 amino acids: CASSPQDLSQETQYF. In DNA, the CDR3 is TGTGCCAGCTCACCCCAGGATTTGAGCCAAGAGACCCAGTACTTC.